This passage covers 30 T cell receptor beta chains from one sample sequenced in a study of beta chain features in type 1 diabetes. The isolated RNA, all of it, was reverse transcribed, so expressed TCRB transcripts were what got sequenced. TCRdb's copy holds only in-frame clones and misses some; the assay was immunoSEQ multiplex PCR. The table shows 200,000 to 250,000 clones, with over 7.5% occurring only once. The material sequenced was naive CD4+ T cells from blood. Receptors were obtained from a woman between 18 and 29 years old in good health.

This clone was seen a handful of times. The CDR3 loop reads CASSLGLAGAYEQYF. For the CDR3, the DNA is TGTGCCAGCAGCTTAGGGCTAGCGGGAGCCTACGAGCAGTACTTC. The chain links TRBV7-8 to TRBJ2-7, with TRBD2 identical over 10 bases. This CDR3 is 15 amino acids long. Germline CDR1 and CDR2: SGHVS and FQNEAQ. Losses at the gene ends were 1 base for V and 2 bases for J; bases not matched to a gene: 2.

The rearrangement uses TRBV5-4 and TRBJ2-5, with TRBD2 matching 12 bases. Looked up from germline, CDR1 is SGHNT and CDR2 is YYREEE (reference sequence). CDR3 length: 16 amino acids. With 4 bases clipped from V and 2 bases from J, the junction kept 6 bases outside the gene matches. CDR3 sequence reads: CASSMPGLAGQETQYF. Here the CDR3 DNA reads TGTGCCAGCAGCATGCCGGGACTAGCGGGTCAAGAGACCCAGTACTTC.

This clone was seen at least ten times. The chain combines TRBV7-9 with TRBJ1-2; the D gene is possibly TRBD1 (6 bases). The CDR3 consists of 11 residues. Germline V gene sequence: CDR1 SEHNR, CDR2 FQNEAQ (reference sequence). Trimming stripped 5 bases from V and 8 bases from J, with 9 bases between. The CDR3 bases are TGTGCCAGCAGCCCGGGACACGGCTACACCTTC. Residues: CASSPGHGYTF.

The rearrangement joins TRBV7-9 to TRBJ1-1, with TRBD1 identical over 7 bases. CDR1 SEHNR and CDR2 FQNEAQ come from the germline V gene (reference sequence). The CDR3 loop spans 13 amino acids. Trimming cost V 2 bases and J 3 bases; bases outside gene matches: 0. The DNA of the CDR3 is TGTGCCAGCAGCTTACAGGGGGACACTGAAGCTTTCTTT. Its translation: CASSLQGDTEAFF.

The chain recombines TRBV5-4 with TRBJ2-7, with 10 bases fitting TRBD2. Germline V gene data show CDR1 as SGHNT and CDR2 as YYREEE (reference sequence). V gave up 5 bases and J gave up 6 bases; unmatched junction bases: 8. The CDR3 sequence is 14 residues long. The CDR3 reads CASRVAGGLSEQYF. The CDR3 DNA reads as TGTGCCAGCAGGGTAGCGGGGGGTCTTTCCGAGCAGTACTTC. Based on the CDR3 plus reference TRBV5-4 and TRBJ2-7, the full variable domain is ETGVTQSPTHLIKTRGQQVTLRCSSQSGHNTVSWYQQALGQGPQFIFQYYREEENGRGNFPPRFSGLQFPNYSSELNVNALELDDSALYLCASRVAGGLSEQYFGPGTRLTVT.

This rearrangement joins TRBV5-1 to TRBJ2-7, with D possibly TRBD1 on 5 matching bases. From germline, CDR1 is SGHRS and CDR2 YFSETQ. Trimming shortened V by 9 bases and J by 0 bases, and 16 bases separated the two germline ends. There are 14 residues in the CDR3. This chain's CDR3 is CATQQEPSSYEQYF. The CDR3 DNA sequence: TGCGCCACCCAACAGGAACCAAGCTCCTACGAGCAGTACTTC. The full variable domain, with the rest looked up from reference TRBV5-1 and TRBJ2-7, is KAGVTQTPRYLIKTRGQQVTLSCSPISGHRSVSWYQQTPGQGLQFLFEYFSETQRNKGNFPGRFSGRQFSNSRSEMNVSTLELGDSALYLCATQQEPSSYEQYFGPGTRLTVT.

This clone was found a few times. This sequence joins TRBV5-1 and TRBJ2-5, with 10 bases matching TRBD1. V lost 4 bases to trimming and J lost 3 bases; unmatched junction nucleotides: 9. The CDR3 contains 16 residues. Germline lookup yields CDR1 SGHRS and CDR2 YFSETQ. In DNA form, the CDR3 reads TGCGCCAGCAGCCTGAGACAGGGGGCGGGAAAAGAGACCCAGTACTTC. It is translated as CASSLRQGAGKETQYF.

The rearrangement links TRBV6-4 to TRBJ2-1; TRBD2 matches at 10 bases. The CDR3 extends over 13 amino acids. V trimming: 8 bases; J trimming: 6 bases; junction bases outside the gene matches: 4. The germline gives CDR1 MRHNA, CDR2 SNTAGT. As DNA, the CDR3 is TGTGCCAGCGCCAGCGGGAGGGGCAATGAGCAGTTCTTC. Translation gives CASASGRGNEQFF.

The chain uses TRBV5-1 and TRBJ1-2; 7 nucleotides align to TRBD1. V gave up 3 bases and J gave up 4 bases; unmatched junction bases: 0. The germline V gene has CDR1 SGHRS and CDR2 YFSETQ. The CDR3 is 12 amino acids. In DNA, the CDR3 is TGCGCCAGCAGCTCAGGGGGCTATGGCTACACCTTC. This sequence encodes CASSSGGYGYTF.

The chain employs TRBV6-6 and TRBJ1-2; no clear D gene. Germline V gene lookup returns CDR1 MNHNY and CDR2 SVGAGI (reference sequence). This CDR3 has 16 residues. Trimming took off 2 bases at V and 3 bases at J, with 16 bases between the two ends. The CDR3 DNA sequence: TGTGCCAGCAGTTACGGGCTCGTCTCCAGTGACTATGGCTACACCTTC. It specifies CASSYGLVSSDYGYTF.

The V and J genes are TRBV4-2 and TRBJ2-1, with TRBD2 identical over 9 bases. The V segment lost 2 bases and the J segment 4 bases; nucleotides outside the gene matches: 3. Germline-derived CDR1 and CDR2 are LGHNA and YNFKEQ. This CDR3 contains 15 residues. The CDR3 spells CASSQIAGDYNEQFF. DNA of the CDR3: TGTGCCAGCAGCCAAATAGCGGGAGATTACAATGAGCAGTTCTTC.

This clone has ten or more counts. The chain joins TRBV30 to TRBJ1-1; D remains unclear. V was clipped by 0 bases and J by 1 base, with 6 bases between them. This CDR3 is built from 13 residues. Germline CDR1 reads GTSNPN; CDR2 reads SVGIG (reference sequence). Written as DNA, the CDR3 is TGTGCCTGGAGTGTACTAGCGAACACTGAAGCTTTCTTT. It codes for CAWSVLANTEAFF.

V gene TRBV6-1 combines with J gene TRBJ2-3, with D maybe TRBD1 (5 bases). CDR1 and CDR2 from the germline V gene are MNHNS and SASEGT. V gave up 5 bases and J gave up 0 bases, with 12 bases separating them. The CDR3 has 15 residues. CDR3 residues: CASSQLTASTDTQYF. In nucleotides, the CDR3 is TGTGCCAGCAGTCAACTGACAGCGAGCACAGATACGCAGTATTTT.

The rearrangement joins TRBV19 to TRBJ2-5; 7 positions match TRBD2. Germline CDR1 LNHDA, CDR2 SQIVND (reference sequence). The CDR3 extends over 18 amino acids. J lost 4 bases, V lost 1 base, and 15 bases had no gene match. The chain's CDR3 is CASSIGKGGNVFGETQYF. CDR3 nucleotides: TGTGCCAGTAGTATAGGGAAGGGAGGGAATGTATTCGGAGAGACCCAGTACTTC.

The CDR3 nucleotides are TGCGCCAGCAGCTTGTCTAGCGGCACAGATACGCAGTATTTT. Residues: CASSLSSGTDTQYF. The chain links TRBV5-1 to TRBJ2-3; TRBD2 might be the D (6 bases). Germline V gene lookup returns CDR1 SGHRS and CDR2 YFSETQ. CDR3 length equals 14 residues. V was cut by 1 base and J by 1 base, with 7 bases left in between.

The chain joins TRBV9 to TRBJ1-4, with 10 bases aligning to TRBD1. V lost 0 bases, J lost 8 bases, and 4 bases stayed unmatched. This CDR3 is 15 amino acids long. Germline V gene data show CDR1 as SGDLS and CDR2 as YYNGEE. CDR3 in DNA: TGTGCCAGCAGCGTAGGTGGGACAGGGGAAGAAAAACTGTTTTTT. Translation: CASSVGGTGEEKLFF. Filled out from reference TRBV9 and TRBJ1-4, the complete variable domain reads DSGVTQTPKHLITATGQRVTLRCSPRSGDLSVYWYQQSLDQGLQFLIQYYNGEERAKGNILERFSAQQFPDLHSELNLSSLELGDSALYFCASSVGGTGEEKLFFGSGTQLSVL.

J is TRBJ1-2 and V is TRBV28; D is ambiguous. Trimming took 3 bases from V and 2 from J, leaving 13 bases between them. This CDR3 spans 15 amino acids. The germline gives CDR1 MDHEN, CDR2 SYDVKM. CDR3 DNA sequence: TGTGCCAGCAGTTTCCCAAACAGCTTAAACTATGGCTACACCTTC. Protein sequence: CASSFPNSLNYGYTF.

CDR3 loop: CASSRQPFRAFF. DNA of the CDR3: TGTGCCAGCAGCCGACAACCGTTTCGAGCTTTCTTT. The rearrangement links TRBV14 to TRBJ1-1; D uncertain. The CDR3 loop spans 12 amino acids. Trimming shortened V by 4 bases and J by 10 bases, and 13 bases separated the two germline ends. Germline V CDR1 and CDR2: SGHDN, FVKESK. Filled out from reference TRBV14 and TRBJ1-1, the complete variable domain reads EAGVTQFPSHSVIEKGQTVTLRCDPISGHDNLYWYRRVMGKEIKFLLHFVKESKQDESGMPNNRFLAERTGGTYSTLKVQPAELEDSGVYFCASSRQPFRAFFGQGTRLTVV.

J is TRBJ1-1 and V is TRBV30; no firm D call. V was pared by 3 bases and J by 5 bases, with 7 bases between. The CDR3 has 11 residues. CDR1 GTSNPN and CDR2 SVGIG come from the germline V gene (reference sequence). DNA for the CDR3: TGTGCCTGGAGCGAACTAACTGAAGCTTTCTTT. Translating it yields CAWSELTEAFF.

This clone was recorded a few times. This sequence joins TRBV6-6 and TRBJ2-1; 10 bases map to TRBD2. CDR1 and CDR2 from the germline V gene are MNHNY and SVGAGI (reference sequence). The CDR3 extends over 16 amino acids. With V trimmed by 8 bases and J by 9 bases, 16 bases remained unmatched. CDR3 loop: CASVGTSALRGGEQFF. The CDR3 DNA follows: TGTGCCAGCGTAGGGACTAGCGCTCTCCGCGGGGGTGAGCAGTTCTTC.

V usage is TRBV9 and J usage is TRBJ2-4; tentatively, D is TRBD2 (7 bases). The V and J ends lost 3 bases and 8 bases respectively, with 15 bases between them. CDR1 and CDR2 from the germline V gene are SGDLS and YYNGEE. The CDR3 length is 14 residues. The CDR3 reads CASSARGGSDIQYF. In DNA form, the CDR3 reads TGTGCCAGCAGCGCGAGGGGGGGGTCGGACATTCAGTACTTC.

The table lists this clone with a few counts. V and J are TRBV6-1 and TRBJ1-2; D may be TRBD1 (6 bases). V lost 2 bases and J lost 5, with 15 bases in between. Germline-derived CDR1 and CDR2 are MNHNS and SASEGT. This CDR3 contains 15 residues. CDR3 amino acids: CASSERTGSGYGYTF. The DNA of the CDR3 is TGTGCCAGCAGTGAAAGAACAGGGAGCGGTTATGGCTACACCTTC.

This clone occurred a few times. The chain recombines TRBV28 with TRBJ1-5; 9 positions match TRBD1. V lost 3 bases, J lost 5 bases, and 11 bases stayed unmatched. CDR3 length: 17 residues. Germline CDR1 MDHEN, CDR2 SYDVKM. The chain's CDR3 is CASSFWIGQGRDQPQHF. CDR3 nucleotides: TGTGCCAGCAGTTTTTGGATTGGACAGGGGAGAGATCAGCCCCAGCATTTT.

The V call is TRBV6-5, the J call TRBJ1-5; D is perhaps TRBD1 (6 bases). Per the germline V gene, CDR1 is MNHEY and CDR2 is SVGAGI. Trimming removed 2 bases at V and 6 bases at J, with 14 bases between. The CDR3 spans 15 residues. CDR3 nucleotide sequence: TGTGCCAGCAGTTACGGGGCAGGGGCGGGTCAGCCCCAGCATTTT. Protein sequence: CASSYGAGAGQPQHF.

The chain employs TRBV30 and TRBJ2-1; no firm D call. The germline V and J ends were trimmed by 1 base and 6 bases, with 4 bases remaining between them. The CDR3 consists of 11 residues. Germline V gene sequence: CDR1 GTSNPN, CDR2 SVGIG (reference sequence). The CDR3 loop reads CAWSAFNEQFF. CDR3 in DNA: TGTGCCTGGAGTGCTTTCAATGAGCAGTTCTTC.

The gene calls are TRBV5-1 and TRBJ1-1; possibly TRBD1 for D (5 bases). Trimming stripped 1 base from V and 0 bases from J, with 7 bases between. This CDR3 is 14 amino acids long. Germline loops: CDR1 SGHRS, CDR2 YFSETQ. CDR3 in DNA: TGCGCCAGCAGCTTGCTACAGGTGAACACTGAAGCTTTCTTT. Translated: CASSLLQVNTEAFF.

The CDR3 here is CASSVAAARQGLNTEAFF. In DNA form, the CDR3 reads TGTGCCAGCAGCGTAGCTGCGGCGAGACAGGGACTGAACACTGAAGCTTTCTTT. This chain joins TRBV9 and TRBJ1-1; 7 bases agree with TRBD1. The CDR3 contains 18 residues. Germline lookup yields CDR1 SGDLS and CDR2 YYNGEE. V shed 0 bases and J 0 bases; nucleotides not matched to a gene: 11.

The chain joins TRBV7-6 to TRBJ1-5; no firm D call. CDR3 length equals 14 residues. V dropped 5 bases and J dropped 3 bases, with 11 bases sitting between them. Germline V CDR1 and CDR2: SGHVS, FNYEAQ. The CDR3 reads CASSPSGFNQPQHF. Here the CDR3 DNA reads TGTGCCAGCAGCCCGTCGGGGTTCAATCAGCCCCAGCATTTT.

The count of this clone is one. The gene calls are TRBV6-5 and TRBJ1-2; 7 nucleotides agree with TRBD1. Trimming cost V 5 bases and J 4 bases; bases outside gene matches: 7. The CDR3 spans 14 residues. From germline, CDR1 is MNHEY and CDR2 SVGAGI. The CDR3 DNA reads TGTGCCAGCAGTACCCCGGACAGGTCCTATGGCTACACCTTC. Translation gives CASSTPDRSYGYTF.

The chain recombines TRBV2 with TRBJ2-7; D perhaps matches TRBD2 (7 bases). In germline, CDR1 is SNHLY, CDR2 FYNNEI. The CDR3 sequence is 14 residues long. The ends were cut back, 3 bases at V and 5 bases at J, with 14 bases in the middle. The CDR3 DNA follows: TGTGCCAGCAGTGATGCGGGGGCCATCAACGAGCAGTACTTC. Translating gives CASSDAGAINEQYF.